Below, 8 T cell receptor beta chains from the same sample are listed, as sequenced in a study of vaccination and CD4 T cells after COVID-19. The treatment here: approximately nine-day PBMC culture with coronavirus spike peptide pools or control peptides (ViraFEST assay). Sequencing of DNA taken from cultured CD4+ T cells relied on the Oncomine TCR Beta short-read assay. TCRdb analysed the PCR reads with MiXCR anew, one entry per CDR3 protein. The sample has some 15,000 distinct CDR3 sequences; approximately 62% are singletons. These receptors are not linked to any known antigen. The specimen was CD4+ T cells from blood, cultured in vitro. Receptors originate from a human donor who had recovered from COVID-19.

The chain links TRBV19 to TRBJ1-1, with TRBD1 matching over 7 bases. Trimming removed 7 bases from V and 5 bases from J; junction bases left unmatched: 10. This CDR3 is built from 14 residues. The germline V gene has CDR1 LNHDA and CDR2 SQIVND (reference sequence). CDR3 sequence reads: CASKEAEGATEAFF. The CDR3 DNA is TGTGCCAGTAAGGAAGCAGAGGGGGCGACTGAAGCTTTCTTT.

The chain couples TRBV18 to TRBJ1-1, with 12 bases aligning to TRBD1. Germline CDR1 is KGHSH and CDR2 is LQKENI. J lost 5 bases, V lost 0 bases, and 10 bases had no gene match. The CDR3 runs 18 residues. CDR3: CASSPPDRGQGAWTEAFF. As DNA, the CDR3 is TGTGCCAGCTCACCACCGGACCGGGGACAGGGGGCATGGACTGAAGCTTTCTTT.

The CDR3: CASLQGSIFNYGYTF. The CDR3 DNA reads TGTGCCAGCCTCCAGGGGTCTATTTTTAACTATGGCTACACCTTC. The chain has TRBV27 and TRBJ1-2; perhaps TRBD1 as D (6 bases). CDR1 and CDR2 (germline): MNHEY, SMNVEV (reference sequence). This CDR3 is built from 15 residues. V lost 8 bases, J lost 1 base, and 17 bases lay in between.

The chain employs TRBV10-2 and TRBJ1-3; unclear D gene. The V end was cut by 6 bases, the J end by 3 bases, with 6 bases between. CDR3 size: 12 residues. The germline V gene encodes CDR1 WSHSY and CDR2 SAAADI. The CDR3: CASSPDGNTIYF. The CDR3 DNA sequence: TGCGCCAGCAGCCCTGATGGAAACACCATATATTTT.

This clonotype was picked up a small number of times. This chain links TRBV27 with TRBJ1-1; D perhaps matches TRBD1 (5 bases). The CDR3 consists of 15 residues. Per the germline V gene, CDR1 is MNHEY and CDR2 is SMNVEV (reference sequence). Trimming pared 4 bases from V and 3 bases from J, leaving 15 bases between. The CDR3 loop is CASSSSRAGYTEAFF. The CDR3 nucleotides read TGTGCCAGCAGTTCCTCTAGGGCAGGGTACACTGAAGCTTTCTTT.

The chain joins TRBV20-1 to TRBJ2-3; no clear D. With 3 bases removed from V and 0 bases from J, the gap between germline ends came to 4 bases. There are 12 residues in the CDR3. Germline lookup yields CDR1 DFQATT and CDR2 SNEGSKA (reference sequence). The CDR3 spells CSARPSTDTQYF. In nucleotides, the CDR3 is TGCAGTGCTAGGCCGAGCACAGATACGCAGTATTTT.

The V and J genes are TRBV20-1 and TRBJ2-1; 9 bases line up with TRBD1. This CDR3 comprises 14 residues. V lost 0 bases to trimming and J lost 8 bases; unmatched junction nucleotides: 5. Per the germline V gene, CDR1 is DFQATT and CDR2 is SNEGSKA (reference sequence). The CDR3 here is CSARDWTGVDEQFF. CDR3 DNA: TGCAGTGCTAGAGATTGGACAGGGGTCGATGAGCAGTTCTTC.

The chain links TRBV6-1 to TRBJ1-5; D is possibly TRBD1 (5 bases). Germline V CDR1 and CDR2: MNHNS, SASEGT. Trimming stripped 2 bases from V and 2 bases from J, with 13 bases between. The CDR3 totals 16 residues. The CDR3 reads CASSENPLTGNQPQHF. The CDR3 DNA follows: TGTGCCAGCAGTGAAAACCCCCTGACAGGCAATCAGCCCCAGCATTTT.